This T cell receptor beta chain was identified during a study of shared clonotypes between healthy human individuals. Some clones are missing from TCRdb's copy, which holds only in-frame ones; the method was immunoSEQ multiplex PCR. The repertoire holds about 580,000 clones, 95% to 98% seen once, with around 0.3% in the top ten. In the naive CD8 group, cells lacked CD45RO and were positively selected for CCR7, so terminally differentiated effector memory CD45RA+ cells were left out. The germline V gene encodes CDR1 SEHNR and CDR2 FQNEAQ (reference sequence). V lost 5 bases and J 1 base, leaving 11 bases between the germline ends. This CDR3 is built from 15 residues.

Sequenced sample: naive CD8+ T cells sorted from blood. The source of this sequence is a young man in good health. This rearrangement joins TRBV7-9 to TRBJ2-2; D may match TRBD1 or TRBD2 (5 bases each). As DNA, the CDR3 is TGTGCCAGCAGCCGCGACAGCGGGAACACCGGGGAGCTGTTTTTT. It codes for CASSRDSGNTGELFF.